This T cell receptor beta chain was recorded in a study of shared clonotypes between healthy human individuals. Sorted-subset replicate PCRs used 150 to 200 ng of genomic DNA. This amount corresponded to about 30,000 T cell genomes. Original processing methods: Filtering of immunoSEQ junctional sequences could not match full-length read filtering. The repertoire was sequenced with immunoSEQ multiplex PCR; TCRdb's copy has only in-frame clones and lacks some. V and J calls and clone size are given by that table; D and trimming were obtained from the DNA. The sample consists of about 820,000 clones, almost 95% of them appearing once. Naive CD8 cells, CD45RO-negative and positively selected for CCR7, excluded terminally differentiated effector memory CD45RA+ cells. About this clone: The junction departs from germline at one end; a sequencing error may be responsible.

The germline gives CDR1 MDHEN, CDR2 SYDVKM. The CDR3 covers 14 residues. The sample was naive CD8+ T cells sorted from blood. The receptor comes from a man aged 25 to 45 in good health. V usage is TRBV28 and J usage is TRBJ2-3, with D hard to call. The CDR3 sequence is CASSLIPSKDTQYF. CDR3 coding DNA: TGTGCCAGCAGTTTAATCCCCAGCAAAGATACGCAGTATTTT.